The 2 T cell receptor beta chains below all came from one sample that was sequenced in a study of T cell repertoires in cytomegalovirus infection. TCRdb recomputed calls from the reads with MiXCR, one row per CDR3 protein. In the table there are approximately 170,000 distinct CDR3 sequences, approximately 14% of which are singletons. The sequenced sample was PBMCs. The receptors originated from a human donor in good health (CMV status not recorded). Some clones in this sample may be carry-over from other donors' samples.

This clonotype showed up many times. The chain couples TRBV7-2 to TRBJ2-7; D possibly uses TRBD1 or TRBD2 (5 bases each). Trimming pared 5 bases from V and 5 bases from J, leaving 22 bases between. The CDR3 has 16 amino acids. Germline V gene data show CDR1 as SGHTA and CDR2 as FQGNSA. The CDR3 DNA is TGTGCCAGCAGCGCAGAGGGTTGGTACAGGTCGGACGAGCAGTACTTC. This gives the protein CASSAEGWYRSDEQYF.

This chain links TRBV7-6 with TRBJ1-1; D is perhaps TRBD1 (6 bases). Per the germline V gene, CDR1 is SGHVS and CDR2 is FNYEAQ. Trimming removed 4 bases from V and 1 base from J, with 10 bases in between. The CDR3 extends over 14 amino acids. The CDR3 nucleotides read TGTGCCAGCAGCTCCTTCAGGGGGAACACTGAAGCTTTCTTT. Amino acid sequence: CASSSFRGNTEAFF.